Listed below are T cell receptor beta chains from one sample, sequenced in a study of metastatic and nonmetastatic thyroid tumors. TCRdb reanalyzed the PCR reads with MiXCR. The sample has around 21,000 clones; roughly 22% are singletons. The specimen sequenced was tumor tissue. Receptors originate from a male donor with papillary thyroid cancer or a benign thyroid nodule (not recorded which). Some clones in this sample may be carry-over from other donors' samples. CDR3s include the opening cysteine and the closing phenylalanine or tryptophan. D genes are given only for firm matches. Size is stated for part of the rows, as once, few or many counts, or as a class when the clone is expanded.

j_call | d_call | clone_size | v_call | cdr3_aa | cdr3_nt
TRBJ1-1 | . | many | TRBV28 | CASSLFDTEAFF | TGTGCCAGCAGTTTATTTGACACTGAAGCTTTCTTT
TRBJ1-2 | . | . | TRBV20-1 | CSAVPLDRDYGYTF | TGCAGTGCGGTCCCCCTGGACAGAGACTATGGCTACACCTTC
TRBJ1-2 | . | many | TRBV20-1 | CSASPYDRTTLYTF | TGCAGTGCTAGCCCTTATGACAGGACGACGCTATACACCTTC
TRBJ2-2 | . | . | TRBV20-1 | CSARDLGHTNTGELFF | TGCAGTGCTAGAGATCTGGGACATACGAACACCGGGGAGCTGTTTTTT
TRBJ1-4 | . | many | TRBV5-1 | CASSLVGGRTTNEKLFF | TGCGCCAGCAGCTTGGTAGGGGGGAGGACAACTAATGAAAAACTGTTTTTT
TRBJ1-1 | . | . | TRBV6-4 | CASRPRSEATEAFF | TGCGCCAGCAGACCCCGCAGTGAAGCCACTGAAGCTTTCTTT
TRBJ2-1 | TRBD2 | few | TRBV6-1 | CATSNLAGGTRYEQFF | TGTGCCACCTCTAATCTAGCGGGAGGGACTAGGTATGAGCAGTTCTTC
TRBJ2-6 | . | many | TRBV5-7 | CASSSFVRKASSGANVLTF | TGTGCCAGCAGCTCCTTTGTGCGTAAGGCTAGCTCTGGGGCCAACGTCCTGACTTTC
TRBJ2-7 | TRBD2 | . | TRBV6-2/TRBV6-3 | CASRPLLELAFYEQYF | TGTGCCAGCAGGCCGCTTCTGGAACTAGCGTTCTACGAGCAGTACTTC
TRBJ2-3 | TRBD2 | many | TRBV12-3/TRBV12-4 | CASSYSGSLADTQYF | TGTGCCAGCAGTTATAGCGGGAGTTTGGCAGATACGCAGTATTTT
TRBJ2-7 | TRBD2 | . | TRBV24-1 | CATSDRRLAGGYEQYF | TGTGCCACCAGTGATCGCAGACTAGCGGGAGGCTACGAGCAGTACTTC
TRBJ2-2 | TRBD2 | many | TRBV28 | CASTITSGTNTGELFF | TGTGCCAGCACCATAACTAGCGGGACGAACACCGGGGAGCTGTTTTTT